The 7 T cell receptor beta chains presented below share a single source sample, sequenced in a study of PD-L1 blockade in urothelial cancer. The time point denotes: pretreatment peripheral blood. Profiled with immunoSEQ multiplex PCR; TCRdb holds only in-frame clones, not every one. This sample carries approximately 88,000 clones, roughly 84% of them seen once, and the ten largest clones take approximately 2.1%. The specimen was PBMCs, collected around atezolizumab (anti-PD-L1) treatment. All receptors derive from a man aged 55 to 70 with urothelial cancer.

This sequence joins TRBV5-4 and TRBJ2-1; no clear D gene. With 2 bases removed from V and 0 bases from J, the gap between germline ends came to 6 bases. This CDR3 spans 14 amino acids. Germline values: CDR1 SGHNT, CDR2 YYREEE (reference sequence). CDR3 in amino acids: CASSLLGSYNEQFF. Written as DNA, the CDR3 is TGTGCCAGCAGCTTACTTGGCTCCTACAATGAGCAGTTCTTC.

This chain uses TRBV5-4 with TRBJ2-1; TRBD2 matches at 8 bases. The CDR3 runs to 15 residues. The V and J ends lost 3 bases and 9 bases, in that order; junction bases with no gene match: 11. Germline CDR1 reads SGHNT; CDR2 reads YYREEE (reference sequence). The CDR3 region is CASSSGLASDGEQFF. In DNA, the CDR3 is TGTGCCAGCAGCTCTGGACTAGCAAGTGATGGTGAGCAGTTCTTC. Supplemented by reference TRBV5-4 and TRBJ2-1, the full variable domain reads ETGVTQSPTHLIKTRGQQVTLRCSSQSGHNTVSWYQQALGQGPQFIFQYYREEENGRGNFPPRFSGLQFPNYSSELNVNALELDDSALYLCASSSGLASDGEQFFGPGTRLTVL.

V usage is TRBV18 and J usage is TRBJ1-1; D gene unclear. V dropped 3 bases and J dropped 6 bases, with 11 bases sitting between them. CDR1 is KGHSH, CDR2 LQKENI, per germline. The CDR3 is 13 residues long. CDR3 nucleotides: TGTGCCAGCTCACCCGACGGCGGGTCTGAAGCTTTCTTT. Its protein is CASSPDGGSEAFF.

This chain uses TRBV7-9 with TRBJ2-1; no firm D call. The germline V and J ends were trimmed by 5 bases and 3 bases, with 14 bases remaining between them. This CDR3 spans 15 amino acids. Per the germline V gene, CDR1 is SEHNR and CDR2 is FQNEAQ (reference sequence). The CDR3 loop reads CASSPEMTVYNEQFF. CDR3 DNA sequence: TGTGCCAGCAGCCCAGAAATGACTGTCTACAATGAGCAGTTCTTC.

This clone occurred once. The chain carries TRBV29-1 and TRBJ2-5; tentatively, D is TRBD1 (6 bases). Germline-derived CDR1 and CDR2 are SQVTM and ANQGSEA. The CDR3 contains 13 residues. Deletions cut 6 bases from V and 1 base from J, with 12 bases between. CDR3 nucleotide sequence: TGCAGCGTATCGACAGGTTTCCAAGAGACCCAGTACTTC. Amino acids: CSVSTGFQETQYF.

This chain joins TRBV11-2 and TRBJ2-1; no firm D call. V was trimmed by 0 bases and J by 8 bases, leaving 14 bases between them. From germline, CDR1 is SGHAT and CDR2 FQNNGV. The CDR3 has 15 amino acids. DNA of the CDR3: TGTGCCAGCAGCTTAGATTACAGAATTCAGGATGAGCAGTTCTTC. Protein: CASSLDYRIQDEQFF.

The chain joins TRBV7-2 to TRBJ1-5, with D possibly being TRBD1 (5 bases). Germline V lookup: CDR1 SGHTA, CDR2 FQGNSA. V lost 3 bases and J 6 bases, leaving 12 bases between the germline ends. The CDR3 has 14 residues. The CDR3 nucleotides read TGTGCCAGCAGCTTGGGGGGATCGCGTCAGCCCCAGCATTTT. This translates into CASSLGGSRQPQHF.